This T cell receptor (beta chain) appears in the sequencing data of a study of cytomegalovirus exposure and HLA in healthy donors. Broader study findings: The study recorded about 150 TCR beta chains that were cytomegalovirus-associated. In a later analysis, a genetic analysis reported fewer productive-TCR N-insertions in an Asian-associated ancestry cluster than the cohort average. Accurate prediction of HLA-A and HLA-B alleles (for most subjects) was reportedly achieved from TCR beta sequences. A few of the chains that were CMV-associated were confirmed in vitro to be specific for CMV antigens.

With respect to this clone: Antigen unknown.

Primers included in the PCR were 60 Vbeta and 13 Jbeta primers. The protocol was immunoSEQ multiplex PCR, while the TCRdb copy is restricted to in-frame clones and leaves out a portion. This sample yields about 180,000 clones, of which less than 80% are seen a single time; 0.69% belongs to the top ten. The trim removed 1 base at V and 2 bases at J, leaving 6 bases unmatched. The CDR3 runs 17 residues. Per germline, CDR1 SGHAT and CDR2 FQNNGV. The rearrangement joins TRBV11-2 to TRBJ2-7, with 12 bases aligning to TRBD2. This clonotype was obtained from a woman aged 40 to 50 in good health and CMV-seronegative. Sequences were obtained from PBMCs. The CDR3 sequence: CASSLGPLAGGPYEQYF. The CDR3 DNA reads as TGTGCCAGCAGCTTAGGGCCCCTAGCGGGAGGGCCCTACGAGCAGTACTTC.